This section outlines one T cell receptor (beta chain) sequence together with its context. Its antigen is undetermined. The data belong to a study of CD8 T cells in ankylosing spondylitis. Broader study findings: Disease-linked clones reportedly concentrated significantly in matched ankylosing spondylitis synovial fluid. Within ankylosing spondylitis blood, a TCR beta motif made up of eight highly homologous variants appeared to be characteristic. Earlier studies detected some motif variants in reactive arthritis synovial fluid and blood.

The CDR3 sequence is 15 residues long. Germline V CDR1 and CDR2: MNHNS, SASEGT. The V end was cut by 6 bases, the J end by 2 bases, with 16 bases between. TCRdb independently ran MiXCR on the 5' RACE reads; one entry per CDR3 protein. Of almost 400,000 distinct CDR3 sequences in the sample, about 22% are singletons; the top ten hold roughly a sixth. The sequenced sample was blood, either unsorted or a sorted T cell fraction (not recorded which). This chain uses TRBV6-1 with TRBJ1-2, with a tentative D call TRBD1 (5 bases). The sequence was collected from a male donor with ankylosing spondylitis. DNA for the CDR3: TGTGCCAGCAGCCGATTCGGCAGGGCGAACTATGGCTACACCTTC. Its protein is CASSRFGRANYGYTF.